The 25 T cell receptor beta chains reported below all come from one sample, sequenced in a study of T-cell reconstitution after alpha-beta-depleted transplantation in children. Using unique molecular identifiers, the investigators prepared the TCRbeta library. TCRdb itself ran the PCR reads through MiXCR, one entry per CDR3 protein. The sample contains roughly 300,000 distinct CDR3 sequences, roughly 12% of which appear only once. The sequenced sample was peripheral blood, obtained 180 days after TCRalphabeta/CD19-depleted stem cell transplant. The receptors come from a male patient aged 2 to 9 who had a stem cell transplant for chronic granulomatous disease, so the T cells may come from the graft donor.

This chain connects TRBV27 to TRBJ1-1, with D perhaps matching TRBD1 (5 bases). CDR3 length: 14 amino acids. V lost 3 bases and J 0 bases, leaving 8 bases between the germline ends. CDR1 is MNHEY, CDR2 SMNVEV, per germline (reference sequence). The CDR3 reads CASSLGRVNTEAFF. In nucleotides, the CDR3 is TGTGCCAGCAGTTTGGGCAGGGTGAACACTGAAGCTTTCTTT.

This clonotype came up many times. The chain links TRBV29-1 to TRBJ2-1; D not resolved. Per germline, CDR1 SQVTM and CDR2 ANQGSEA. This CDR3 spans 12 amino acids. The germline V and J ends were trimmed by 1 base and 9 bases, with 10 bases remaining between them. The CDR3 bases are TGCAGCGTTGAAGGACGTATCCGTGAGCAGTTCTTC. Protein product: CSVEGRIREQFF.

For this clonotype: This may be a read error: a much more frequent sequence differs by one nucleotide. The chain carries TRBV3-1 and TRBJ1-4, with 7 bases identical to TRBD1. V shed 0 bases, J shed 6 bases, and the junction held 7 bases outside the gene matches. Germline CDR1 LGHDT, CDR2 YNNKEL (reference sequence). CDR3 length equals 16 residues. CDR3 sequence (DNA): TGTGCCAGCAGCCAAGACCCGGGACAGTGCTATGAAAAACTGTTTTTT. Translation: CASSQDPGQCYEKLFF.

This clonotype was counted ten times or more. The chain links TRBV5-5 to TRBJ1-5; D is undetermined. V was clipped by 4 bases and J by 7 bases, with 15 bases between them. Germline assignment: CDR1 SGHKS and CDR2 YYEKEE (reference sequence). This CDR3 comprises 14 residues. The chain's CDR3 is CASSPYSYSQPQHF. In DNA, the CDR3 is TGTGCCAGCAGCCCCTACAGCTACTCCCAGCCCCAGCATTTT.

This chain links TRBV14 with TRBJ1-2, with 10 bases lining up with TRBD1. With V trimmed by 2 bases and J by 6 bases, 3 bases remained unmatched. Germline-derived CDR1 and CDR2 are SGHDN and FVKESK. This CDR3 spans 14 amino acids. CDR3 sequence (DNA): TGTGCCAGCAGCCAAAGGGGACAGGGGAATGGCTACACCTTC. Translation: CASSQRGQGNGYTF.

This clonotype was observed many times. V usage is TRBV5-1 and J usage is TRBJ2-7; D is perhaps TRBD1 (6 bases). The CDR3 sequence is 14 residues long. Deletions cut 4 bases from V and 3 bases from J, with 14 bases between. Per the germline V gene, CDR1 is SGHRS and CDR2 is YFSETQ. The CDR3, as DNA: TGCGCCAGCAGCGTTGGGGGCTCGGTCTACGAGCAGTACTTC. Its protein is CASSVGGSVYEQYF.

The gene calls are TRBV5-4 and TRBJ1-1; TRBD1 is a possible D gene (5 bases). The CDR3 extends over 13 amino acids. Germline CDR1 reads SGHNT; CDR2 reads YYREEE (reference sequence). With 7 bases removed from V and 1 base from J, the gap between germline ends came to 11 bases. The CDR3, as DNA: TGTGCCAGCGCGAGGGACCCGAACACTGAAGCTTTCTTT. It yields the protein CASARDPNTEAFF.

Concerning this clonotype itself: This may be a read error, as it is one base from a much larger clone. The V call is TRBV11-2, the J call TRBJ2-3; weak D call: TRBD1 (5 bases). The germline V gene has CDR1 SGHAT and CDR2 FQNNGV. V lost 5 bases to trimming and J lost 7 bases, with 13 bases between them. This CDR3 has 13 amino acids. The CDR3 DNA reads TGTGCCAGCAGCCGAATCCGGACAAATACGCAGTATTTT. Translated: CASSRIRTNTQYF.

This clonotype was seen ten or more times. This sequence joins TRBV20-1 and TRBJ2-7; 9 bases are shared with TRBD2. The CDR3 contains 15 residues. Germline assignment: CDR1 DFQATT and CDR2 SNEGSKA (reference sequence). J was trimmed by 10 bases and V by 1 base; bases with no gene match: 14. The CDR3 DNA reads TGCAGTGCTAGAGTTATTCTTATGGCGGGAGGGGGTCAGTACTTC. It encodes CSARVILMAGGGQYF.

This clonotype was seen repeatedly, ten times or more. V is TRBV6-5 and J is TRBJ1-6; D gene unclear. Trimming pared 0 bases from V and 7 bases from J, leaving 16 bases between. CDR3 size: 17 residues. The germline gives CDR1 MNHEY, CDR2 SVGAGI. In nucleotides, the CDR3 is TGTGCCAGCAGTTACTCGACCCCAGGAACGAGGAATTCACCCCTCCACTTT. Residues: CASSYSTPGTRNSPLHF.

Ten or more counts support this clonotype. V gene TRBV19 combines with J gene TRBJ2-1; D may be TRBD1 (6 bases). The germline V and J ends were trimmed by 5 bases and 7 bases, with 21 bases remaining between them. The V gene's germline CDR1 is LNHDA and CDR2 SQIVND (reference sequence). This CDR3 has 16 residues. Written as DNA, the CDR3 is TGTGCCAGTAGTGCCACAGGGCTGGGCGGATGGAATGAGCAGTTCTTC. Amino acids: CASSATGLGGWNEQFF.

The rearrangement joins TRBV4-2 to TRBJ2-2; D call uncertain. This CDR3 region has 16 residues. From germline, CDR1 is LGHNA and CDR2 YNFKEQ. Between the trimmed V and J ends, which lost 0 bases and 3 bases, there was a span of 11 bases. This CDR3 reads CASSQDPPGYTGELFF. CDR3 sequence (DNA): TGTGCCAGCAGCCAAGATCCGCCGGGTTACACCGGGGAGCTGTTTTTT.

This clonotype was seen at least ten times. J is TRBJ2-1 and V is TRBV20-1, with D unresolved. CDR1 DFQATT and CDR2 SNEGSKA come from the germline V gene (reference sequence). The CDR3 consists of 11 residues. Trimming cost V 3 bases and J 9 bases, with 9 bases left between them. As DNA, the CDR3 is TGCAGTGCTAGCTCGGGCAGTGAGCAGTTCTTC. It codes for CSASSGSEQFF.

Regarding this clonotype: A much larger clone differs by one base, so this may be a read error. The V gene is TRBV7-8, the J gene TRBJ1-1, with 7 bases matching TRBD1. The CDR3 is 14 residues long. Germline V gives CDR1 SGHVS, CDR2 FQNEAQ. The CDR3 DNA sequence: TGTGCCAGCAGCACGACGACAGGGCGCACTGACGCTTTCTTT. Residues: CASSTTTGRTDAFF.

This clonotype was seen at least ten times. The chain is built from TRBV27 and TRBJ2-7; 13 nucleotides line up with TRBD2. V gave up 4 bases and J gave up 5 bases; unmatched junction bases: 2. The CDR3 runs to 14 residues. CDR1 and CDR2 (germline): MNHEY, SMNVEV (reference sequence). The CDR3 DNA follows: TGTGCCAGCAGTTCGACTAGCGGGAGGCACGAGCAGTACTTC. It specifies CASSSTSGRHEQYF.

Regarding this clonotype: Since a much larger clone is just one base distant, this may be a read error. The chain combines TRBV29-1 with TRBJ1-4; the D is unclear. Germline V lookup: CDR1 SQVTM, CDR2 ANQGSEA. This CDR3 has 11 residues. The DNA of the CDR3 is TGCAGCGTTGAAATTAATAAAAAACTGTTTTTT. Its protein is CSVEINKKLFF.

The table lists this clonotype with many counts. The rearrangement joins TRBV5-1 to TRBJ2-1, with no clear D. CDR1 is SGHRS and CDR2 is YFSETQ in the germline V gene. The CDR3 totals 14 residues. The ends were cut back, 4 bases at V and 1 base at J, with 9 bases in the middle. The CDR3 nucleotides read TGCGCCAGCAGCCTAGGGAATTCCTACAATGAGCAGTTCTTC. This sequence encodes CASSLGNSYNEQFF.

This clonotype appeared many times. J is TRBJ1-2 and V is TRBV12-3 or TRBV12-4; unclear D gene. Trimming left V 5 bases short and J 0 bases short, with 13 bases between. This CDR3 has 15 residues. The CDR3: CASSPIPQANYGYTF. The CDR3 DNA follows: TGTGCCAGCAGTCCAATCCCCCAGGCTAACTATGGCTACACCTTC.

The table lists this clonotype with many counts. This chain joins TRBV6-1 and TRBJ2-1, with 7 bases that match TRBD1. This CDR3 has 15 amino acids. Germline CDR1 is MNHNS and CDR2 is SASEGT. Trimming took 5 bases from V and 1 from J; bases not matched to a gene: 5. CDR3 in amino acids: CASSPRTGSYNEQFF. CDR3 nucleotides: TGTGCCAGCAGTCCCAGGACAGGTTCCTACAATGAGCAGTTCTTC.

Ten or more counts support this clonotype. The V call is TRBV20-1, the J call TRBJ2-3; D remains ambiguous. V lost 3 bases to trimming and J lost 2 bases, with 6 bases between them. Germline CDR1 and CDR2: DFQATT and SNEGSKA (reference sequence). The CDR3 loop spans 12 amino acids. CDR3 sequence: CSASAYTDTQYF. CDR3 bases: TGCAGTGCTAGCGCCTACACAGATACGCAGTATTTT.

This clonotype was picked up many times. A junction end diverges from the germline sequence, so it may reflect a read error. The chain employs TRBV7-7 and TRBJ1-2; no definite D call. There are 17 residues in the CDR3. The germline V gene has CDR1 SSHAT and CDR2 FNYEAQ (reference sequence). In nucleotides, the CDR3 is TGTGCTAGCAGCTTAGACCCGAGAGGCCGGGCACTGTATGGCTACACCTTC. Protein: CASSLDPRGRALYGYTF.

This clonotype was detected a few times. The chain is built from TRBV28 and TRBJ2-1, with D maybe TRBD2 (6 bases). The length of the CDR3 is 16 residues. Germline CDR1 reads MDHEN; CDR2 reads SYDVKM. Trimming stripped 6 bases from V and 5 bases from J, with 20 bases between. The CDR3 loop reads CASSLRGTGENNEQFF. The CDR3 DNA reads TGTGCCAGCAGCCTCCGGGGGACGGGGGAGAACAATGAGCAGTTCTTC.

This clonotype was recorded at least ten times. The CDR3 DNA sequence: TGTGCCAGCAGTGAAGGGACTAGCGGGAAGAATGAGCAGTTCTTC. It codes for CASSEGTSGKNEQFF. The V call is TRBV6-1, the J call TRBJ2-1; 12 bases are shared with TRBD2. V lost 1 base and J lost 7; bases outside the gene matches: 2. Germline V gene sequence: CDR1 MNHNS, CDR2 SASEGT. The CDR3 contains 15 residues.

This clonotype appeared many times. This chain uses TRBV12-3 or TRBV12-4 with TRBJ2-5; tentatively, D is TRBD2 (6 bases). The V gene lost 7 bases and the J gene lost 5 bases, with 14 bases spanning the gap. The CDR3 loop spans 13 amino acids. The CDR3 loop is CASNLAGWETQYF. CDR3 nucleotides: TGTGCCAGCAACCTGGCGGGGTGGGAGACCCAGTACTTC.

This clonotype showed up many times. The CDR3 protein is CASSHTPGSNQPQHF. The CDR3 bases are TGCGCCAGCAGCCATACCCCAGGGAGCAATCAGCCCCAGCATTTT. The J gene is TRBJ1-5, the V gene TRBV4-3; a weak D match, TRBD1 (5 bases). V dropped 3 bases and J dropped 1 base, with 10 bases sitting between them. The germline V gene has CDR1 LGHNA and CDR2 YSLEER. This CDR3 has 15 residues.